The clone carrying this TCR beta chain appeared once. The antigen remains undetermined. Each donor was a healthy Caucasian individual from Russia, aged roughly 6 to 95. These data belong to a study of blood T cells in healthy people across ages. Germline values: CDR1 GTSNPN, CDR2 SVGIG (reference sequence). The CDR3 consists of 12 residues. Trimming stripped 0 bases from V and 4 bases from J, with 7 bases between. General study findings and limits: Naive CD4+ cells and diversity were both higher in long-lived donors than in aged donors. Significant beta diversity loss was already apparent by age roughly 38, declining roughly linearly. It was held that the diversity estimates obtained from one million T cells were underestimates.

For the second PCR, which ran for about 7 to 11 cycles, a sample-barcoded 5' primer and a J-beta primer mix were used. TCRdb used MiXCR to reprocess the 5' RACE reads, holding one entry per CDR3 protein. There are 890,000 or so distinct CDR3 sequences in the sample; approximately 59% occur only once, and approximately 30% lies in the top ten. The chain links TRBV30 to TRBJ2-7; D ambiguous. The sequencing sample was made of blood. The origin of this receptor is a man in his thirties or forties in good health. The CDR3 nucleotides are TGTGCCTGGAGTGTAGACTCTTACGAGCAGTACTTC. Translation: CAWSVDSYEQYF.